The clone carrying this T cell receptor beta chain was observed many times. The antigen remains unidentified. TCRdb reanalysed the 5' RACE reads using MiXCR and keeps one entry per CDR3 protein. This table has just over 350,000 distinct CDR3 sequences, approximately 14% appearing once. The entry originates in a study of T-cell memory formation after mild COVID-19. General observations from the study: Pre-infection memory carried some responding clones, suggesting that cross-reactive memory joined. Clones that got smaller from day 15 to 85 had even CD4/CD8, while clones growing later tipped toward CD4+.

Germline CDR1 and CDR2: SGHTA and FQGNSA. V lost 1 base and J 8 bases, leaving 9 bases between the germline ends. The CDR3 sequence is 13 residues long. This chain connects TRBV7-2 to TRBJ2-1; weak D call: TRBD2 (6 bases). Material: PBMCs or a T cell subset sorted from them (not recorded which). The clonotype comes from a man in his late teens or twenties who had mild COVID-19 (a few samples of this study predate the infection). Cell type and time point are not known. CDR3 sequence (DNA): TGTGCCAGCAGCTTAGGTTGGGGGGATGAGCAGTTCTTC. This encodes CASSLGWGDEQFF.